This TCR gamma chain was found in a study of Vδ1+ human thymocytes. Study conclusions and caveats: TRD repertoires were essentially private, unlike widely shared TRG clonotypes. In the thymus, TRG and TRD repertoires looked highly polyclonal with Gaussian CDR3 lengths. Despite high sort purity, about 20% of thymic T cell receptor delta sequences were Vdelta2. Unexpected Vdelta2 sequences could cause misinterpretation of bulk repertoire data.

The sorted cells were CD3+ Vdelta1+ Vdelta2- thymocytes from alphabeta-depleted thymus. CDR1 is EGSTGY, CDR2 YDSYTSSV, per germline. The CDR3 contains 11 residues. With V trimmed by 5 bases and J by 9 bases, 7 bases remained unmatched. This clone occurred a few times. Its antigen is not known. Extracted RNA was reverse transcribed into cDNA. Pooled V-gene forward primers with one constant-region reverse primer generated the CDR3 amplicons by multiplex PCR. TCRdb re-called clones from the multiplex PCR reads using CATT. The table records tens of thousands of gamma-chain clones, approximately 14% of them present only once.

The receptor's source is a child in the first two years of life who had congenital heart surgery. The sample taken for sequencing was Vdelta1+ gamma-delta thymocytes from the thymus. The subset is: FACS-sorted CD3+ TCRalphabeta- TCRVdelta1+ TCRVdelta2- thymocytes. The chain joins TRGV4 to TRGJ1 or TRGJ2. This chain's CDR3 is CATWAPGKKLF. DNA of the CDR3: TGTGCCACCTGGGCCCCCGGTAAGAAACTCTTT.